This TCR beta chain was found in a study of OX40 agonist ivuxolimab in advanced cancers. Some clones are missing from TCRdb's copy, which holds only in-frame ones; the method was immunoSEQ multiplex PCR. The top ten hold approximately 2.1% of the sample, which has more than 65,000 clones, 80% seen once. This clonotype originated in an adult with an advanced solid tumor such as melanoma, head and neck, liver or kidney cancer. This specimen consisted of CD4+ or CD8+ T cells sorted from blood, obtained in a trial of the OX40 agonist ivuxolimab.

CDR3: CASSSRHITSGGSSGANVLTF. The CDR3 DNA is TGTGCCAGCAGCTCCCGCCACATAACTAGCGGGGGGAGCTCTGGGGCCAACGTCCTGACTTTC. The rearrangement joins TRBV7-8 to TRBJ2-6; 12 bases agree with TRBD2. J gave up 0 bases and V 4 bases, and 13 bases lay outside the gene matches. The CDR3 is 21 residues long. Germline V gene data show CDR1 as SGHVS and CDR2 as FQNEAQ.